This T cell receptor (beta chain) came from a study of T cell repertoires in aging, cancer and after chemotherapy. The wider study: Six age groups, ranging from 30 or younger to 70 or older, included the donors. Glioblastoma patients receiving temozolomide-based therapy gave paired samples before and after chemotherapy.

Rearranged V-D-J TRB sequences were amplified with a mixed TRB-A/B primer pool. TCRdb recomputed calls from the multiplex PCR reads with MiXCR, one row per CDR3 protein. The data show over a thousand distinct CDR3 sequences, approximately 23% seen once. CDR3 size: 16 residues. After removal of 3 bases from V and 10 bases from J, the junction contained 8 bases not matched to a gene. Germline-derived CDR1 and CDR2 are SGHTA and FQGNSA. This clonotype was found once. TCR beta rearrangements were amplified from peripheral blood genomic DNA. The TCR sequence derives from a human donor with a solid tumor. The sample consisted of blood. J is TRBJ1-6 and V is TRBV7-2; 11 bases map to TRBD1. The CDR3 spells CASSFREGQGDSPLHF. The CDR3 DNA is TGTGCCAGCAGCTTTAGGGAGGGACAGGGGGACTCACCCCTCCACTTT. Variable domain in full (rest from reference TRBV7-2 and TRBJ1-6): GAGVSQSPSNKVTEKGKDVELRCDPISGHTALYWYRQSLGQGLEFLIYFQGNSAPDKSGLPSDRFSAERTGGSVSTLTIQRTQQEDSAVYLCASSFREGQGDSPLHFGNGTRLTVT.